The 14 T cell receptor beta chains reported below all come from one sample, sequenced in a study of CXCR3-negative and CXCR3-positive naive CD8 T cells. UMI-tagged TRB cDNA libraries were built via 5' RACE. From the 5' RACE reads, TCRdb lists one entry per CDR3 protein and no DNA. The sample holds 45,000 to 60,000 distinct CDR3 sequences. Input material: naive CXCR3- CD8+ T cells from blood. As to subset: CD45RO-CCR7+CD27+CD95- naive CD8+ T cells lacking CXCR3 (TNR3-). The receptor source for this set is a human donor in good health. Some clones in this sample may be carry-over from other donors' samples.

The rearrangement links TRBV7-2 to TRBJ1-1; the TCRdb call, TRBD1, lacks DNA for checking. The CDR3 contains 18 residues. From germline, CDR1 is SGHTA and CDR2 FQGNSA. CDR3 protein: CASSSNPFGAGLNTEAFF.

The rearrangement links TRBV12-3 or TRBV12-4 to TRBJ2-3; TCRdb names TRBD1, which stays unverified in the absence of DNA. The CDR3 extends over 14 amino acids. The CDR3 spells CASSLGGATDTQYF.

This chain connects TRBV7-9 to TRBJ2-7; TCRdb's D gene call, TRBD2, goes unchecked for lack of DNA. From germline, CDR1 is SEHNR and CDR2 FQNEAQ (reference sequence). This CDR3 comprises 17 residues. The CDR3 protein is CASSPLAGETQSYEQYF.

This clonotype is classed as medium-sized by frequency. The rearrangement links TRBV11-3 to TRBJ2-1. The CDR3 sequence is 13 residues long. Germline CDR1 is SGHNT and CDR2 is YENEEA. The CDR3 protein is CASSLDRDNVQFF.

The genes are TRBV4-1 and TRBJ2-7; no DNA is available, so the TRBD1 call from TCRdb remains unchecked. The CDR3 contains 16 residues. Germline V gene data show CDR1 as MGHRA and CDR2 as YSYEKL. CDR3 protein: CASSPGQFGGSYEQYF.

The rearrangement uses TRBV25-1 and TRBJ2-1; TCRdb picks TRBD2, but there is no DNA to check that call. This CDR3 comprises 15 residues. CDR1 is MGHDK and CDR2 is SYGVNS in the germline V gene. The CDR3 loop is CASRPGLANYNEQFF.

The rearrangement joins TRBV4-2 to TRBJ2-7; there is no DNA to check the TCRdb D call of TRBD2. The CDR3 length is 18 residues. Germline-derived CDR1 and CDR2 are LGHNA and YNFKEQ. CDR3 sequence: CASSPASGLAGSLYEQYF.

This CDR3 is CASSLSPGEQNEQYF. V usage is TRBV27 and J usage is TRBJ2-7; there is no DNA to check the TCRdb D call of TRBD2. Germline CDR1 reads MNHEY; CDR2 reads SMNVEV (reference sequence). This CDR3 spans 15 amino acids.

J is TRBJ2-1 and V is TRBV18; there is no DNA to check the TCRdb D call of TRBD1. Germline-derived CDR1 and CDR2 are KGHSH and LQKENI. This CDR3 region has 14 residues. The chain's CDR3 is CASSPGQGVVEQFF.

This chain links TRBV7-3 with TRBJ2-7; TCRdb's D call of TRBD2 is untestable without DNA. The CDR3 length is 13 residues. Germline V lookup: CDR1 SGHTA, CDR2 FQGTGA. CDR3 residues: CASSLTPQREQYF.

This sequence joins TRBV7-3 and TRBJ2-7; TCRdb indicates TRBD1, and absent DNA this call remains unverified. Looked up from germline, CDR1 is SGHTA and CDR2 is FQGTGA. This CDR3 comprises 16 residues. Here the CDR3 reads CASSLTSDSLPYEQYF.

The chain couples TRBV29-1 to TRBJ1-1. Germline CDR1 is SQVTM and CDR2 is ANQGSEA. The CDR3 runs 13 residues. The CDR3: CSAEDGMNTEAFF. The variable domain in full, completed from reference TRBV29-1 and TRBJ1-1, reads SAVISQKPSRDICQRGTSLTIQCQVDSQVTMMFWYRQQPGQSLTLIATANQGSEATYESGFVIDKFPISRPNLTFSTLTVSNMSPEDSSIYLCSAEDGMNTEAFFGQGTRLTVV.

The chain joins TRBV27 to TRBJ2-1. The CDR3 has 14 residues. The germline CDR1 and CDR2 sequences are MNHEY and SMNVEV (reference sequence). The CDR3 sequence is CASRGIDSYNEQFF.

Here the CDR3 reads CASSARRTSGGAGQQFF. The chain combines TRBV7-6 with TRBJ2-1; TCRdb designates TRBD2, a call that cannot be tested without DNA. Germline CDR1 is SGHVS and CDR2 is FNYEAQ. CDR3 size: 17 residues.